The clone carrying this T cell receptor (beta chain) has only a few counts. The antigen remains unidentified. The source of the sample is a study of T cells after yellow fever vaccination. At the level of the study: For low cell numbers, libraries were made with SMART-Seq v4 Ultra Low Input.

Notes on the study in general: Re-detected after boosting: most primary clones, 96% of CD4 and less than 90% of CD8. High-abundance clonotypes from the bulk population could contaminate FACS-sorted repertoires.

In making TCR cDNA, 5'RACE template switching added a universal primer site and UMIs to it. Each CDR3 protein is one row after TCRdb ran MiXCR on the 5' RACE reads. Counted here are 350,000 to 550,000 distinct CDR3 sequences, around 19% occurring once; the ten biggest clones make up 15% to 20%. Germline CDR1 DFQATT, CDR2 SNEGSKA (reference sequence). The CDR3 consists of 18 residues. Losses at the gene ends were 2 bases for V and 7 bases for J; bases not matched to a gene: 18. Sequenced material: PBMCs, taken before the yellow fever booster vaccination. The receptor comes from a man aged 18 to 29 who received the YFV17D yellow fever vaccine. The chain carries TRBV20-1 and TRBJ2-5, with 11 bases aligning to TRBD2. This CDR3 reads CSARPPSGGFRGAWTQYF. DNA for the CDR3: TGCAGTGCTAGACCTCCTAGCGGGGGGTTCCGTGGGGCGTGGACCCAGTACTTC.